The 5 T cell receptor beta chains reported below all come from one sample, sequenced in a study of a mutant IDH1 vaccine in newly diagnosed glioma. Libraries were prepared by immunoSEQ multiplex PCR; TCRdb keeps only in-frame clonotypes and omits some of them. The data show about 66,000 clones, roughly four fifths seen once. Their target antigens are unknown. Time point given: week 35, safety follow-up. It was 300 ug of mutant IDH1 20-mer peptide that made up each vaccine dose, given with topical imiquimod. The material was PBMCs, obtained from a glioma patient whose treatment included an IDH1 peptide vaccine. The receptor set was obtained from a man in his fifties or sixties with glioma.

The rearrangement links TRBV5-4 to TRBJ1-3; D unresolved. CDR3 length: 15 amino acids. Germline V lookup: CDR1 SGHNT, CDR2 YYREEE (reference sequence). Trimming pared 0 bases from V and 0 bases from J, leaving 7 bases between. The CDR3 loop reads CASSLASGSGNTIYF. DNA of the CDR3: TGTGCCAGCAGCTTGGCCAGCGGCTCTGGAAACACCATATATTTT.

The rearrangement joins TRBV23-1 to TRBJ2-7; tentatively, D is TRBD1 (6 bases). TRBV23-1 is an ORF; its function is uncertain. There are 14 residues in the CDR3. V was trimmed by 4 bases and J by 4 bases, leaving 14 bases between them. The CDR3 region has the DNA TGCGCCAGCAGTCCTAGGGGGAAGAGTTACGAGCAGTACTTC. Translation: CASSPRGKSYEQYF.

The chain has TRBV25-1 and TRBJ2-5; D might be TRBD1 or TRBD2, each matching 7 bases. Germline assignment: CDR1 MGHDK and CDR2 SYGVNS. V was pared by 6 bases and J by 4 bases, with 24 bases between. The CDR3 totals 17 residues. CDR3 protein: CASSRASGRGRGETQYF. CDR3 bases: TGTGCCAGCAGCCGGGCTTCGGGCAGGGGGAGGGGAGAGACCCAGTACTTC.

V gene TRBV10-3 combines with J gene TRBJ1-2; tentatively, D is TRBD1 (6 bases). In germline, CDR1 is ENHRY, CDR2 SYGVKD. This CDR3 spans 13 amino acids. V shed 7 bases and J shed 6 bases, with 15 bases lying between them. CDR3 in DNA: TGTGCCATCACCTACAGGGTCCAGGATGGCTACACCTTC. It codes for CAITYRVQDGYTF.

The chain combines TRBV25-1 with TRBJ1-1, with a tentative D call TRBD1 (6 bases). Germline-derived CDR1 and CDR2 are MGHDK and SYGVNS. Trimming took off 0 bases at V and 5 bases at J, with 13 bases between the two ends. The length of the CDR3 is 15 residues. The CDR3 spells CASSEYGIRGTEAFF. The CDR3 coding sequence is TGTGCCAGCAGTGAATATGGTATCAGGGGAACTGAAGCTTTCTTT.